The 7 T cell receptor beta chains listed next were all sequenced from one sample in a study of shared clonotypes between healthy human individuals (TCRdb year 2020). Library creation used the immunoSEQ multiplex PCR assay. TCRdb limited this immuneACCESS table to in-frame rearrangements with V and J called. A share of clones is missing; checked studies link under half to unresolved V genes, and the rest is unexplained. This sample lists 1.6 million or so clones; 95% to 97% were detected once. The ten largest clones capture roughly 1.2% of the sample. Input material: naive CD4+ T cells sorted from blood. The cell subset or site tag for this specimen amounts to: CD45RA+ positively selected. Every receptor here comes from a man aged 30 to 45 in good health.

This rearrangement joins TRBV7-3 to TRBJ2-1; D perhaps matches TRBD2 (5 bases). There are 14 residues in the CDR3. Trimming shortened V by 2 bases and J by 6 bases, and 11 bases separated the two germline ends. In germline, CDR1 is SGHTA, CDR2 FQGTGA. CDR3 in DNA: TGTGCCAGCAGCTTAGGGCTAGCTATCAATGAGCAGTTCTTC. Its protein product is CASSLGLAINEQFF.

CDR3 DNA sequence: TGTGCCAGTAGTTCCAGAGGGGGCCCCTACGAGCAGTACTTC. This encodes CASSSRGGPYEQYF. The chain employs TRBV19 and TRBJ2-7, with 7 bases fitting TRBD1. The J segment lost 2 bases and the V segment lost 5 bases, leaving 6 bases of the junction unmatched. The germline gives CDR1 LNHDA, CDR2 SQIVND (reference sequence). The length of the CDR3 is 14 residues.

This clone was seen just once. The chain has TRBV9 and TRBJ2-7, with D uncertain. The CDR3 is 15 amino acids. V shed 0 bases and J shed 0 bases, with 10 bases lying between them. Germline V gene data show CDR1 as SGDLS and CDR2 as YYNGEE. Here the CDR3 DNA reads TGTGCCAGCAGCGTAGGGGCACTAAGCTCCTACGAGCAGTACTTC. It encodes CASSVGALSSYEQYF.

The CDR3 DNA is TGTGCCAGCAGTGAACGGGAGCGGATTTTTCCCTACGAGCAGTACTTC. Its protein product is CASSERERIFPYEQYF. This chain joins TRBV6-4 and TRBJ2-7; tentatively, D is TRBD2 (6 bases). With 3 bases removed from V and 2 bases from J, the gap between germline ends came to 17 bases. CDR3 length equals 16 residues. Germline-derived CDR1 and CDR2 are MRHNA and SNTAGT.

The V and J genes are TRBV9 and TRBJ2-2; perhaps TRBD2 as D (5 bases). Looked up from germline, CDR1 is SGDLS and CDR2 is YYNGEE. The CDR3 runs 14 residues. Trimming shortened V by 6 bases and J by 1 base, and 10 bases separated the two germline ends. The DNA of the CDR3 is TGTGCCAGCACCCTAGAGGGGAACACCGGGGAGCTGTTTTTT. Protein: CASTLEGNTGELFF. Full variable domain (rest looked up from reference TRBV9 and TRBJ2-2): DSGVTQTPKHLITATGQRVTLRCSPRSGDLSVYWYQQSLDQGLQFLIQYYNGEERAKGNILERFSAQQFPDLHSELNLSSLELGDSALYFCASTLEGNTGELFFGEGSRLTVL.

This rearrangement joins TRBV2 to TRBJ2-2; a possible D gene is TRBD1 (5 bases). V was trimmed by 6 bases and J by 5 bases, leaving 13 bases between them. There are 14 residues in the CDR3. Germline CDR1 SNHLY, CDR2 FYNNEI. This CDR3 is CASSRDRSTGELFF. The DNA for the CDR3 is TGTGCCAGCAGCAGGGATCGGAGTACCGGGGAGCTGTTTTTT.

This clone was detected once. CDR3 region: CASSQAFPDTQYF. DNA of the CDR3: TGTGCCAGCAGCCAAGCCTTTCCAGATACGCAGTATTTT. This chain joins TRBV6-5 and TRBJ2-3; no clear D gene. The V gene lost 6 bases and the J gene lost 4 bases, with 11 bases spanning the gap. This CDR3 has 13 residues. CDR1 MNHEY and CDR2 SVGAGI come from the germline V gene.